These T cell receptor beta chains were read from a single sample in a study of shared clonotypes between healthy human individuals. The repertoire was sequenced with immunoSEQ multiplex PCR; TCRdb's copy has only in-frame clones and lacks some. The table has about 1.4 million clones, around 97% seen once. Sequenced input: naive CD4+ T cells sorted from blood. The receptors derive from a man aged 30-40 years in good health. CDR3s include the opening cysteine and the closing phenylalanine or tryptophan. D genes are given only for firm matches.

TRBV2,TRBJ1-5,NA,CASSEWRGNQPQHF,TGTGCCAGCAGTGAGTGGAGGGGCAATCAGCCCCAGCATTTT
TRBV30,TRBJ1-2,NA,CAWSVRLPIISYGYTF,TGTGCCTGGAGTGTACGTCTACCAATCATTTCCTATGGCTACACCTTC
TRBV4-2,TRBJ2-7,NA,CASSLKRFLVSEQYF,TGTGCCAGCAGCCTCAAAAGGTTCTTAGTGAGTGAGCAGTACTTC
TRBV2,TRBJ2-3,NA,CATREATDTQYF,TGTGCCACCAGGGAGGCCACAGATACGCAGTATTTT
TRBV7-2,TRBJ2-7,NA,CASSLAVPGPLEQYF,TGTGCCAGCAGCTTAGCGGTTCCGGGTCCCCTCGAGCAGTACTTC
TRBV23-1,TRBJ1-5,NA,CASSQSIQANQPQHF,TGCGCCAGCAGTCAATCGATCCAGGCCAATCAGCCCCAGCATTTT
TRBV21-1,TRBJ1-3,NA,CASSKGACSGNTIYF,TGTGCCAGCAGCAAAGGAGCGTGCTCTGGAAACACCATATATTTT
TRBV6-6,TRBJ2-2,NA,CASSYGQGSWTGELFF,TGTGCCAGCAGTTACGGGCAGGGGTCTTGGACCGGGGAGCTGTTTTTT
TRBV9,TRBJ2-2,TRBD2,CASSPLVSGTNAFF,TGTGCCAGCAGCCCCCTGGTTAGCGGGACTAATGCGTTTTTT
TRBV11-2,TRBJ2-5,NA,CASSRPYLRETQYF,TGTGCCAGCAGCCGACCATACCTACGAGAGACCCAGTACTTC
TRBV7-2,TRBJ2-1,NA,CASSLAVLVPYNEQFF,TGTGCCAGCAGCTTAGCGGTGCTAGTCCCCTACAATGAGCAGTTCTTC
TRBV27,TRBJ1-1,NA,CASSKTQGSEAFF,TGTGCCAGCAGTAAGACACAGGGTTCTGAAGCTTTCTTT
TRBV7-9,TRBJ2-5,NA,CASSLNVGQETQYF,TGTGCCAGCAGCTTAAACGTGGGGCAAGAGACCCAGTACTTC
TRBV4-1,TRBJ2-7,TRBD1,CASSQAGTVYEQYF,TGCGCCAGCAGCCAAGCCGGGACAGTTTACGAGCAGTACTTC
TRBV28,TRBJ2-7,NA,CASGSAYEQYF,TGTGCCAGCGGGAGTGCCTACGAGCAGTACTTC
TRBV5-1,TRBJ2-1,NA,CASSSGTRQNEQFF,TGCGCCAGCAGCTCCGGGACTCGCCAAAATGAGCAGTTCTTC
TRBV5-5,TRBJ1-1,NA,CASTALGVNTEAFF,TGTGCCAGCACCGCTCTGGGGGTGAACACTGAAGCTTTCTTT
TRBV4-1,TRBJ1-1,NA,CASSQVSVGNTEAFF,TGCGCCAGCAGCCAAGTCTCCGTGGGGAACACTGAAGCTTTCTTT
TRBV10-3,TRBJ2-2,NA,CAISESAGDSSGAGELFF,TGTGCCATCAGTGAGAGTGCAGGGGACTCAAGCGGGGCCGGGGAGCTGTTTTTT
TRBV10-3,TRBJ2-1,NA,CAIRGVAENEQFF,TGTGCCATCAGGGGAGTGGCCGAAAATGAGCAGTTCTTC
TRBV5-6,TRBJ2-7,TRBD2,CASSPPTIGTSSYEQYF,TGTGCCAGCAGCCCCCCCACTATCGGGACTAGTTCCTACGAGCAGTACTTC
TRBV5-1,TRBJ2-2,TRBD2,CASSLPSAGGPGELFF,TGCGCCAGCAGCTTGCCGTCGGCGGGAGGGCCCGGGGAGCTGTTTTTT
TRBV12-5,TRBJ1-1,NA,CASGLYGGHTEAFF,TGTGCTAGTGGTTTGTACGGGGGCCACACTGAAGCTTTCTTT
TRBV9,TRBJ2-1,NA,CASSVTGTPGNEQFF,TGTGCCAGCAGCGTAACCGGGACTCCCGGCAATGAGCAGTTCTTC
TRBV5-1,TRBJ2-7,NA,CASRAVGDPSYEQYF,TGCGCCAGCAGGGCGGTAGGGGACCCCTCCTACGAGCAGTACTTC
TRBV13,TRBJ2-3,NA,CASSLVDTQYF,TGTGCCAGCAGCTTAGTAGATACGCAGTATTTT
TRBV27,TRBJ2-1,NA,CASNDFYNEQFF,TGTGCCAGCAATGACTTCTACAATGAGCAGTTCTTC
TRBV6-7,TRBJ2-1,TRBD2,CASMIWASGRSCSSYNEQFF,TGTGCCAGCATGATATGGGCTAGCGGGAGATCTTGTAGCTCCTACAATGAGCAGTTCTTC
TRBV5-1,TRBJ2-5,NA,CASSLVGGTQYF,TGCGCCAGCAGCTTGGTAGGGGGGACCCAGTACTTC
TRBV18,TRBJ2-2,NA,CASSQLPGPGGELFF,TGTGCCAGCTCACAATTGCCAGGTCCGGGCGGGGAGCTGTTTTTT